The clone carrying this T cell receptor beta chain was detected many times. Its antigen is still unknown. Clinical symptoms, serum thyroxine and TRAb, thyroid ultrasound and orbital computed tomography together formed the diagnostic basis. Per germline, CDR1 SGHDT and CDR2 YYEEEE. Between the trimmed V and J ends, which lost 4 bases and 4 bases, there was a span of 15 bases. This CDR3 contains 14 residues. These data are taken from a study of T cells in Graves' hyperthyroidism and ophthalmopathy. About the research overall: The initial diagnosis was the point when peripheral blood was collected, ahead of any treatment.

Overall study results and limits: Blood samples included most of the expanded thyroid clonotypes exceeding 0.001. The model's output predicted ophthalmopathy at a median of roughly 6 months prior to onset.

RNA transcripts yielded amplified TCR beta CDR3 regions. The HTBI set primed first-round TCR CDR3 RT-PCR. A single record per CDR3 protein comes from TCRdb applying MiXCR to the multiplex PCR reads. The table records about 400,000 distinct CDR3 sequences, about 14% of them present only once. The sequenced sample consisted of blood. This TCR derives from a woman in her twenties or thirties with Graves' ophthalmopathy. The V gene is TRBV5-6, the J gene TRBJ2-7; D gene uncertain. The CDR3 DNA follows: TGTGCCAGCAGCCCGGCGGCGGTGCTGTACGAGCAGTACTTC. Protein product: CASSPAAVLYEQYF.